This TCR beta chain was captured by sequencing in a study of blood T cell repertoires in COVID-19. At the level of the study: The United States, Italy and Spain provided the acute and convalescent COVID-19 samples.

Seattle participants joined during active infection and were tracked over time. Source study methods: Reference gene primer amplification gave nucleated cell count estimates. TCRdb keeps only in-frame clones here, not all; method: immunoSEQ multiplex PCR. V and J calls plus clone size are reproduced from that table; the DNA served to infer D and trimming. The sample has more than 300,000 clones, nearly 90% seen once. The length of the CDR3 is 16 residues. V was shortened by 4 bases and J by 3 bases, with 16 bases between the two germline ends. Germline V gene sequence: CDR1 LNHDA, CDR2 SQIVND (reference sequence).

The V call is TRBV19, the J call TRBJ2-1, with D tentatively TRBD1 (5 bases). Sequencing was carried out using peripheral blood. The clonotype originates from a woman aged 40 to 50 with COVID-19, enrolled during active disease. The CDR3 loop is CASSRSRGWSYNEQFF. The CDR3 bases are TGTGCCAGTAGTAGATCTAGGGGTTGGAGCTACAATGAGCAGTTCTTC.